This paragraph reports one TCR beta chain. This CDR3 comprises 19 residues. This table comes from immunoSEQ multiplex PCR, and its TCRdb copy is limited to in-frame clones, with some not included. The table shows approximately 150,000 clones, with about 80% occurring only once. This record comes from a study of blood T cell repertoires in COVID-19. The sequenced sample consisted of PBMCs or T cells enriched from blood (not recorded which). This sequence originates from a man in his forties or fifties in a cohort exposed to, infected with or recovered from COVID-19 (not recorded which). The chain couples TRBV12-2 to TRBJ2-7; whether TRBD2, the table's D call, matches the DNA was not checked. TRBV12-2 is annotated as a pseudogene. CDR3 sequence (DNA): TGTGCAAGTCGCCCCGGGGGGCAGGCCGATCGTCCCAGCTCCTACGAGCAGTACTTC. Translation: CASRPGGQADRPSSYEQYF.